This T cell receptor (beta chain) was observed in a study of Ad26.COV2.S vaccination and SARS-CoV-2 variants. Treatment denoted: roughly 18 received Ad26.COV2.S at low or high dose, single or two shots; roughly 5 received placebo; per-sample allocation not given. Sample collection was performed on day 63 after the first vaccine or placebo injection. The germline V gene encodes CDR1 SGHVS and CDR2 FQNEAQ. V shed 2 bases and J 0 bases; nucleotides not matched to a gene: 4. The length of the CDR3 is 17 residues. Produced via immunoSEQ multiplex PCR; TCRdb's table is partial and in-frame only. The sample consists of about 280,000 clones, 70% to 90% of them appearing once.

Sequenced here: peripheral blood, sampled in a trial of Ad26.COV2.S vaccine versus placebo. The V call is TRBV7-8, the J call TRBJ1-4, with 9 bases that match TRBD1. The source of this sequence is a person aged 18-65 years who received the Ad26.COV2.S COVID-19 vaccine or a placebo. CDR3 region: CASSLRQGVATNEKLFF. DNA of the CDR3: TGTGCCAGCAGCTTAAGACAGGGGGTGGCAACTAATGAAAAACTGTTTTTT. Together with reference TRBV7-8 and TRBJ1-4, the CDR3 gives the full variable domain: GAGVSQSPRYKVAKRGQDVALRCDPISGHVSLFWYQQALGQGPEFLTYFQNEAQLDKSGLPSDRFFAERPEGSVSTLKIQRTQQEDSAVYLCASSLRQGVATNEKLFFGSGTQLSVL.